Listed here are 21 T cell receptor beta chains from one sample, sequenced in a study of blood T cell repertoires in COVID-19. Profiled with immunoSEQ multiplex PCR; TCRdb holds only in-frame clones, not every one. The data show 330,000 or so clones, 88% seen once. Sequencing was carried out using PBMCs or T cells enriched from blood (not recorded which). All receptors derive from a woman aged 30 to 39 who had been exposed to COVID-19.

The rearrangement joins TRBV18 to TRBJ1-6; perhaps TRBD1 as D (6 bases). The CDR3 extends over 14 amino acids. Germline CDR1 KGHSH, CDR2 LQKENI. Trimming shortened V by 3 bases and J by 9 bases, and 12 bases separated the two germline ends. CDR3 sequence: CASSPGQGSSPLHF. In DNA form, the CDR3 reads TGTGCCAGCTCACCCGGGCAGGGGAGTTCACCCCTCCACTTT. The whole variable domain, filled in from reference TRBV18 and TRBJ1-6, reads NAGVMQNPRHLVRRRGQEARLRCSPMKGHSHVYWYRQLPEEGLKFMVYLQKENIIDESGMPKERFSAEFPKEGPSILRIQQVVRGDSAAYFCASSPGQGSSPLHFGNGTRLTVT.

The sample holds a few counts of this clone. The chain has TRBV15 and TRBJ2-2, with TRBD2 matching over 8 bases. The CDR3 contains 17 residues. Trimming removed 1 base from V and 2 bases from J; junction bases left unmatched: 6. Germline loops: CDR1 LNHNV, CDR2 YYDKDF (reference sequence). The CDR3, as DNA: TGTGCCACCAGCAGAGTTCGTAGCGGGATTAACACCGGGGAGCTGTTTTTT. Protein product: CATSRVRSGINTGELFF.

The rearrangement joins TRBV11-2 to TRBJ1-4; D not certain. Per germline, CDR1 SGHAT and CDR2 FQNNGV. The ends were cut back, 1 base at V and 8 bases at J, with 11 bases in the middle. The CDR3 runs 14 residues. CDR3: CASSLGRNGEKLFF. The CDR3, as DNA: TGTGCCAGCAGCTTAGGCAGGAACGGCGAAAAACTGTTTTTT.

The V call is TRBV5-8, the J call TRBJ2-4; D perhaps matches TRBD2 (5 bases). Germline lookup yields CDR1 SGHTS and CDR2 YDEGEE. V was pared by 5 bases and J by 11 bases, with 14 bases between. The CDR3 runs to 12 residues. In DNA, the CDR3 is TGTGCCAGCAGTTATACTAGAGCCCTTCAGTACTTC. The encoded protein is CASSYTRALQYF. Full variable domain (remainder filled in from reference TRBV5-8 and TRBJ2-4): EAGVTQSPTHLIKTRGQQATLRCSPISGHTSVYWYQQALGLGLQFLLWYDEGEERNRGNFPPRFSGRQFPNYSSELNVNALELEDSALYLCASSYTRALQYFGAGTRLSVL.

This chain joins TRBV28 and TRBJ2-5; D might be TRBD1 (6 bases). From germline, CDR1 is MDHEN and CDR2 SYDVKM. Trimming took 2 bases from V and 5 from J, leaving 12 bases between them. The CDR3 runs to 14 residues. In nucleotides, the CDR3 is TGTGCCAGCAGTTTACGTCAGGGGCGGGAGACCCAGTACTTC. This encodes CASSLRQGRETQYF.

The chain recombines TRBV28 with TRBJ1-3, with a weak D call TRBD1 (6 bases). The CDR3 covers 15 residues. Trimming removed 5 bases from V and 7 bases from J, with 18 bases in between. Germline assignment: CDR1 MDHEN and CDR2 SYDVKM. The CDR3 sequence: CASSRDQARGNTIYF. The CDR3, as DNA: TGTGCCAGCAGTCGCGACCAAGCTAGGGGGAACACCATATATTTT.

The genes are TRBV25-1 and TRBJ2-2; D is possibly TRBD1 (6 bases). The CDR3 runs to 16 residues. Looked up from germline, CDR1 is MGHDK and CDR2 is SYGVNS. Trimming removed 2 bases from V and 6 bases from J, with 16 bases in between. CDR3 region: CASSEGLGHGAGELFF. The CDR3 coding sequence is TGTGCCAGCAGTGAAGGGTTGGGACACGGGGCCGGGGAGCTGTTTTTT.

The CDR3 DNA is TGTGCCAGCAGTGAGGGTACTAACTTTTACAATGAGCAGTTCTTC. Protein product: CASSEGTNFYNEQFF. V usage is TRBV2 and J usage is TRBJ2-1; D remains ambiguous. Trimming removed 3 bases from V and 4 bases from J, with 13 bases in between. Germline V CDR1 and CDR2: SNHLY, FYNNEI. The CDR3 runs to 15 residues. The full variable domain, in which reference TRBV2 and TRBJ2-1 provide the parts outside the CDR3, is EPEVTQTPSHQVTQMGQEVILRCVPISNHLYFYWYRQILGQKVEFLVSFYNNEISEKSEIFDDQFSVERPDGSNFTLKIRSTKLEDSAMYFCASSEGTNFYNEQFFGPGTRLTVL.

The chain uses TRBV7-2 and TRBJ2-7; 11 bases are shared with TRBD2. The CDR3 has 17 residues. Germline values: CDR1 SGHTA, CDR2 FQGNSA. Trimming took 4 bases from V and 3 from J; bases not matched to a gene: 11. In DNA form, the CDR3 reads TGTGCCAGCAGCTCCTTAGCGGGAGGGCCGGGAGACTACGAGCAGTACTTC. Translated, it gives CASSSLAGGPGDYEQYF.

The chain has TRBV19 and TRBJ1-5, with a tentative D call TRBD1 (5 bases). The CDR3 sequence is 14 residues long. V lost 8 bases and J lost 0, with 11 bases in between. From germline, CDR1 is LNHDA and CDR2 SQIVND (reference sequence). CDR3 bases: TGTGCCAGTTCCCCGACAGATAGCAATCAGCCCCAGCATTTT. Encoded protein: CASSPTDSNQPQHF.

The chain uses TRBV5-1 and TRBJ2-2, with 7 bases that match TRBD1. This CDR3 spans 17 amino acids. After removal of 0 bases from V and 5 bases from J, the junction contained 10 bases not matched to a gene. Germline loops: CDR1 SGHRS, CDR2 YFSETQ. The CDR3 DNA is TGCGCCAGCAGCTTGGTCCTTAGGCAGGGGGTGACCGGGGAGCTGTTTTTT. Translating it yields CASSLVLRQGVTGELFF. Drawing the rest from reference TRBV5-1 and TRBJ2-2, the complete variable domain is KAGVTQTPRYLIKTRGQQVTLSCSPISGHRSVSWYQQTPGQGLQFLFEYFSETQRNKGNFPGRFSGRQFSNSRSEMNVSTLELGDSALYLCASSLVLRQGVTGELFFGEGSRLTVL.

The CDR3 nucleotides are TGTGCCAGCAGCTTAGATTCGGGACAGGGGGCCAGCACGCAGTATTTT. Translation: CASSLDSGQGASTQYF. The V gene is TRBV11-2, the J gene TRBJ2-3; 12 bases align to TRBD1. The germline gives CDR1 SGHAT, CDR2 FQNNGV. Unmatched junction bases numbered 7, after V lost 0 bases and J lost 9 bases. The CDR3 has 16 residues. Together with reference TRBV11-2 and TRBJ2-3, the CDR3 gives the full variable domain: EAGVAQSPRYKIIEKRQSVAFWCNPISGHATLYWYQQILGQGPKLLIQFQNNGVVDDSQLPKDRFSAERLKGVDSTLKIQPAKLEDSAVYLCASSLDSGQGASTQYFGPGTRLTVL.

CDR3 residues: CASSLRGSLNTEAFF. For the CDR3, the DNA is TGTGCCAGCAGCTTAAGAGGTTCCCTCAACACTGAAGCTTTCTTT. The rearrangement links TRBV7-8 to TRBJ1-1; no reliable D call. CDR1 is SGHVS, CDR2 FQNEAQ, per germline. The V gene lost 2 bases and the J gene lost 2 bases, with 12 bases spanning the gap. The CDR3 spans 15 residues.

The chain has TRBV5-6 and TRBJ2-7, with TRBD2 identical over 7 bases. V lost 6 bases and J lost 3; bases outside the gene matches: 12. CDR3 length: 15 amino acids. Germline CDR1 SGHDT, CDR2 YYEEEE. CDR3 region: CASNIAQRGYYEQYF. The CDR3 DNA follows: TGTGCCAGCAACATTGCCCAGCGGGGATACTACGAGCAGTACTTC.

The V and J genes are TRBV6-5 and TRBJ1-2, with a possible D match to TRBD1 (6 bases). The germline V and J ends were trimmed by 6 bases and 10 bases, with 15 bases remaining between them. The CDR3 extends over 12 amino acids. Germline V gene sequence: CDR1 MNHEY, CDR2 SVGAGI. The CDR3 region is CASSYTGIDYTF. CDR3 nucleotide sequence: TGTGCCAGCAGCTACACAGGGATCGACTACACCTTC.

V usage is TRBV14 and J usage is TRBJ2-3; 13 nucleotides match TRBD2. This CDR3 is 16 amino acids long. The J segment lost 10 bases and the V segment lost 4 bases, leaving 11 bases of the junction unmatched. The V gene's germline CDR1 is SGHDN and CDR2 FVKESK. DNA of the CDR3: TGTGCCAGCAGCCTTAGTATTGGACTAGCGGGAGTATCGCAGTATTTT. Its translation is CASSLSIGLAGVSQYF. Variable domain in full (rest from reference TRBV14 and TRBJ2-3): EAGVTQFPSHSVIEKGQTVTLRCDPISGHDNLYWYRRVMGKEIKFLLHFVKESKQDESGMPNNRFLAERTGGTYSTLKVQPAELEDSGVYFCASSLSIGLAGVSQYFGPGTRLTVL.

The chain links TRBV10-2 to TRBJ1-1; D ambiguous. V lost 4 bases and J lost 1, with 13 bases in between. From germline, CDR1 is WSHSY and CDR2 SAAADI. This CDR3 has 15 amino acids. CDR3 in DNA: TGCGCCAGCAGTGTGGGTCACAGCCAGAACACTGAAGCTTTCTTT. Its protein is CASSVGHSQNTEAFF.

Turning to this clone: The identical CDR3 is also encoded by other nucleotide sequences in the sample. The chain recombines TRBV18 with TRBJ1-5, with 9 bases that match TRBD1. CDR3 length equals 15 residues. Trimming took 2 bases from V and 1 from J; bases not matched to a gene: 0. Germline V gives CDR1 KGHSH, CDR2 LQKENI. The CDR3 DNA reads TGTGCCAGCTCACCAGGGACAGGGAGCAATCAGCCCCAGCATTTT. Translation: CASSPGTGSNQPQHF.

The chain has TRBV3-1 (or the pseudogene TRBV3-2) and TRBJ2-3, with D possibly matching TRBD1 (6 bases). Trimming took off 4 bases at V and 4 bases at J, with 9 bases between the two ends. The CDR3 is 13 amino acids. Germline CDR1 reads LGHDT; CDR2 reads YNNKEL (reference sequence). DNA for the CDR3: TGTGCCAGCAGCCTGAAGGGGGCAGATACGCAGTATTTT. This translates into CASSLKGADTQYF.

This chain uses TRBV6-5 with TRBJ2-1, with 10 positions matching TRBD2. The CDR3 is 13 residues long. Per germline, CDR1 MNHEY and CDR2 SVGAGI. V was clipped by 6 bases and J by 10 bases; unmatched bases: 6. Here the CDR3 reads CASSAGLAREQFF. The CDR3 DNA reads TGTGCCAGCAGCGCGGGACTAGCGAGGGAGCAGTTCTTC.

This chain joins TRBV28 and TRBJ1-1; TRBD1 matches at 8 bases. Germline V gene data show CDR1 as MDHEN and CDR2 as SYDVKM. The CDR3 is 12 amino acids. V gave up 4 bases and J gave up 10 bases; unmatched junction bases: 5. The CDR3: CASSSSTGAAFF. CDR3 sequence (DNA): TGTGCCAGCAGTTCCTCGACAGGGGCAGCTTTCTTT. The whole variable domain, filled in from reference TRBV28 and TRBJ1-1, reads DVKVTQSSRYLVKRTGEKVFLECVQDMDHENMFWYRQDPGLGLRLIYFSYDVKMKEKGDIPEGYSVSREKKERFSLILESASTNQTSMYLCASSSSTGAAFFGQGTRLTVV.